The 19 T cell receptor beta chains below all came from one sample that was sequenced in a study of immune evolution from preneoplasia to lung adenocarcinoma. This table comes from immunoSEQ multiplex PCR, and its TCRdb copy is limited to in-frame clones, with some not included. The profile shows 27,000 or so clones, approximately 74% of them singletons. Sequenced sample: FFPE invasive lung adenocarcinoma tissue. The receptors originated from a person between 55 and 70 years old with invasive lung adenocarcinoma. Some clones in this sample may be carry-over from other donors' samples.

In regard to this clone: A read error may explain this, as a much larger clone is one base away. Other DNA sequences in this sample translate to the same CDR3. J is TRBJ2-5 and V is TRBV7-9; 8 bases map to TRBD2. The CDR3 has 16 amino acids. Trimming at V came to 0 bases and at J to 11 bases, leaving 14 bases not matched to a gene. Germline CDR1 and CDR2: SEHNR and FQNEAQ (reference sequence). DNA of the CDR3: TGTGCCAGCAGCTTAGCAGGGGCGGGAGGCCCTGGGACTCAGTACTTC. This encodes CASSLAGAGGPGTQYF.

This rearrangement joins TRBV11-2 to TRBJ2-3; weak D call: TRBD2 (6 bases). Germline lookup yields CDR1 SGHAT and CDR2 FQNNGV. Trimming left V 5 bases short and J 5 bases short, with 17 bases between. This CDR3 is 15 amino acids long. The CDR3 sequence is CASSPRDARQDTQYF. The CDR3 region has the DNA TGTGCCAGCAGCCCGCGGGACGCCAGGCAAGATACGCAGTATTTT. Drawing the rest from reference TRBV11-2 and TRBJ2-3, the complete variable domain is EAGVAQSPRYKIIEKRQSVAFWCNPISGHATLYWYQQILGQGPKLLIQFQNNGVVDDSQLPKDRFSAERLKGVDSTLKIQPAKLEDSAVYLCASSPRDARQDTQYFGPGTRLTVL.

The CDR3 nucleotides read TGTGCCAGCAGTCCCGAGGCACGCAGAGATCAGCCCCAGCATTTT. Protein sequence: CASSPEARRDQPQHF. V is TRBV28 and J is TRBJ1-5; D gene ambiguous. The ends were cut back, 5 bases at V and 5 bases at J, with 16 bases in the middle. The CDR3 sequence is 15 residues long. Germline V CDR1 and CDR2: MDHEN, SYDVKM.

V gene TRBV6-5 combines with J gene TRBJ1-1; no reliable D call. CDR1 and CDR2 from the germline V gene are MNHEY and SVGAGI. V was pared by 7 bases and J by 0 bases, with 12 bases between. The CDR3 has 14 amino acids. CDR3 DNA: TGTGCCAGCACCAAGGGTTCCATGAACACTGAAGCTTTCTTT. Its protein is CASTKGSMNTEAFF.

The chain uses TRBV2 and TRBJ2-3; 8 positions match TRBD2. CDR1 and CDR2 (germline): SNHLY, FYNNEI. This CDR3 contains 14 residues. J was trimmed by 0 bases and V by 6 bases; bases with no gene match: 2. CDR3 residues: CASSQRGSTDTQYF. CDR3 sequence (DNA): TGTGCCAGCAGCCAGCGGGGGAGCACAGATACGCAGTATTTT. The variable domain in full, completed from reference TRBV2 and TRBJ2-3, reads EPEVTQTPSHQVTQMGQEVILRCVPISNHLYFYWYRQILGQKVEFLVSFYNNEISEKSEIFDDQFSVERPDGSNFTLKIRSTKLEDSAMYFCASSQRGSTDTQYFGPGTRLTVL.

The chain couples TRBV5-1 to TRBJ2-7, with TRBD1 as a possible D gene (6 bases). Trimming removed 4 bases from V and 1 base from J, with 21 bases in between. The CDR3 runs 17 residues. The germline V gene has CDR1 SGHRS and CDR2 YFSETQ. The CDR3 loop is CASSALGRGRASYEQYF. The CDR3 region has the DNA TGCGCCAGCAGCGCCCTCGGCAGGGGCCGAGCGTCCTACGAGCAGTACTTC. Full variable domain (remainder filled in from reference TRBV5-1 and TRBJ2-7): KAGVTQTPRYLIKTRGQQVTLSCSPISGHRSVSWYQQTPGQGLQFLFEYFSETQRNKGNFPGRFSGRQFSNSRSEMNVSTLELGDSALYLCASSALGRGRASYEQYFGPGTRLTVT.

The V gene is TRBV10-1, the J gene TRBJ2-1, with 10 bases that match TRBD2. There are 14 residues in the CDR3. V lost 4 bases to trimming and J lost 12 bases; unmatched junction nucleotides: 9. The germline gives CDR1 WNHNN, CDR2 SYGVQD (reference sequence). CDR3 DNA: TGCGCCAGCAGTGCGGGTAGCGGGGGGTCTCGGCAGTTCTTC. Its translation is CASSAGSGGSRQFF.

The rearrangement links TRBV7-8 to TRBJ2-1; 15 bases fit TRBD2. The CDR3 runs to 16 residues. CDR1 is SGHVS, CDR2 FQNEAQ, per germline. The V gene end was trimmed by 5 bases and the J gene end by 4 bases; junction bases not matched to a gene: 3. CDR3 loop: CASSRTSGRGYNEQFF. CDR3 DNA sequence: TGTGCCAGCAGCCGGACTAGCGGGAGGGGTTACAATGAGCAGTTCTTC. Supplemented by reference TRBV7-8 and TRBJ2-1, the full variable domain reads GAGVSQSPRYKVAKRGQDVALRCDPISGHVSLFWYQQALGQGPEFLTYFQNEAQLDKSGLPSDRFFAERPEGSVSTLKIQRTQQEDSAVYLCASSRTSGRGYNEQFFGPGTRLTVL.

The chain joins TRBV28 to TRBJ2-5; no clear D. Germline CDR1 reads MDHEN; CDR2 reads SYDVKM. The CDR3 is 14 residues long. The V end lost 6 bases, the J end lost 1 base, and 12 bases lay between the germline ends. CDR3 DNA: TGTGCCAGCAGGGCACCCAGCGCCCAAGAGACCCAGTACTTC. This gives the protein CASRAPSAQETQYF.

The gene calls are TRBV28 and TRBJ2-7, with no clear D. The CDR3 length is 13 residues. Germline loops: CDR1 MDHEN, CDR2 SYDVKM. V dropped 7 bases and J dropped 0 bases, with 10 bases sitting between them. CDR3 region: CASKATSSYEQYF. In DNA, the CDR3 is TGTGCCAGCAAAGCGACGAGCTCCTACGAGCAGTACTTC.

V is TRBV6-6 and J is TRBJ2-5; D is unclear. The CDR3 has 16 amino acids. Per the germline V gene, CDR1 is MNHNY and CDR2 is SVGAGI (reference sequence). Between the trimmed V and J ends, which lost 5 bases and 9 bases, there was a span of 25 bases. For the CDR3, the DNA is TGTGCCAGCAGTGCAAGTGCAGGTGACTCCTCATTGGCCCAGTACTTC. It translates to CASSASAGDSSLAQYF.

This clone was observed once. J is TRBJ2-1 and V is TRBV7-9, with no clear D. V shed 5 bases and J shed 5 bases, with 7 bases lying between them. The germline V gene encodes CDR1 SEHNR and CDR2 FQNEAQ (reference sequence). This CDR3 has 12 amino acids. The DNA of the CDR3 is TGTGCCAGCAGCCACCGAGACAATGAGCAGTTCTTC. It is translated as CASSHRDNEQFF.

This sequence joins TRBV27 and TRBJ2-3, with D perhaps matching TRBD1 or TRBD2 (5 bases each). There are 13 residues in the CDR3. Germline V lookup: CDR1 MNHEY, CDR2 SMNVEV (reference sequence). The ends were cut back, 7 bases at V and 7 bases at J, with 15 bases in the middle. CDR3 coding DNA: TGTGCCAGCACCGGGGCAGCACAAAATACGCAGTATTTT. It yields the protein CASTGAAQNTQYF.

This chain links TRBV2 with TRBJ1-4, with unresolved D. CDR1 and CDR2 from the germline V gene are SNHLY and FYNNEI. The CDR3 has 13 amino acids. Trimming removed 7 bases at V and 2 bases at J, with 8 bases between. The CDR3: CASTTDTNEKLFF. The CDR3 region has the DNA TGTGCCAGCACCACAGACACTAATGAAAAACTGTTTTTT.

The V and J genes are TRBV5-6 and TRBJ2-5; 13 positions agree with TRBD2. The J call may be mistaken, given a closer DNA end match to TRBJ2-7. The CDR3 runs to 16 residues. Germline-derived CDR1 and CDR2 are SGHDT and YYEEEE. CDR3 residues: CASSLAGLAGDYEQYF. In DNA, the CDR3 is TGTGCCAGCAGCTTGGCCGGACTAGCGGGGGACTACGAGCAGTACTTC.

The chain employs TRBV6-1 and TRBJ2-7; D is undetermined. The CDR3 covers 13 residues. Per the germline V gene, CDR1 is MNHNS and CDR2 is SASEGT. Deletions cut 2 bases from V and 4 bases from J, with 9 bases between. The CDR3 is CASSESWIYEQYF. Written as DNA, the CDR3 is TGTGCCAGCAGTGAATCCTGGATATACGAGCAGTACTTC.

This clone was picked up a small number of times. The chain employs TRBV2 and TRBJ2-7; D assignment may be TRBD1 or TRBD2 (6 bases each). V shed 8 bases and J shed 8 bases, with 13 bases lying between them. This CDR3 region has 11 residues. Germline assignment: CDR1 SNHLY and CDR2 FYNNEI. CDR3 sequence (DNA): TGTGCCAGCCAGGGGAGGACCAAGCAGTACTTC. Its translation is CASQGRTKQYF. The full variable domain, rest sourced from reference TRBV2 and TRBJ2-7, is EPEVTQTPSHQVTQMGQEVILRCVPISNHLYFYWYRQILGQKVEFLVSFYNNEISEKSEIFDDQFSVERPDGSNFTLKIRSTKLEDSAMYFCASQGRTKQYFGPGTRLTVT.

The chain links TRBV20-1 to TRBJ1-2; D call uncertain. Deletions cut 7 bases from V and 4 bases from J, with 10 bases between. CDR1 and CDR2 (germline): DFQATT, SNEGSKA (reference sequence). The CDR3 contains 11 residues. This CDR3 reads CSGVLPYGYTF. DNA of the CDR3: TGCAGTGGAGTTCTCCCCTATGGCTACACCTTC.

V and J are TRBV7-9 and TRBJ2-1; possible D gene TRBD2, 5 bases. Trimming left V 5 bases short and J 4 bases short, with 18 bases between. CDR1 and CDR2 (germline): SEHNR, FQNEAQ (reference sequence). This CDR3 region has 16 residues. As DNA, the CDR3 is TGTGCCAGCAGCCCCCGCCGCAGCGGAGTGTACAATGAGCAGTTCTTC. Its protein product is CASSPRRSGVYNEQFF.